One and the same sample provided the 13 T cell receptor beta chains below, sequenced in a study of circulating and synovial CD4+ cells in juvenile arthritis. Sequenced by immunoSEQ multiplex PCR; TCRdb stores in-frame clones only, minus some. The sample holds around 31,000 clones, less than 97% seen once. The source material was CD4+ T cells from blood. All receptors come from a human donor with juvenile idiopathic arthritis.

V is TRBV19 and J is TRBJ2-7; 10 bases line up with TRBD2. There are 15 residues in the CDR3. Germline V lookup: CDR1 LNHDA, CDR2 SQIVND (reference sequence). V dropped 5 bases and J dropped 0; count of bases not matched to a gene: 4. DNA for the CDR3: TGTGCCAGTAGTGCTAGCGGGAGAAGCTCCTACGAGCAGTACTTC. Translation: CASSASGRSSYEQYF.

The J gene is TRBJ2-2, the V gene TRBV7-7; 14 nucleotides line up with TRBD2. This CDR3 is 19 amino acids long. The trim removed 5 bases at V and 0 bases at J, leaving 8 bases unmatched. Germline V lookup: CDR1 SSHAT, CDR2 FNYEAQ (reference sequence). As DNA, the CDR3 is TGTGCCAGCAGCCCCCGACTAGCGGGGGGGCCTCCGAACACCGGGGAGCTGTTTTTT. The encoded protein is CASSPRLAGGPPNTGELFF. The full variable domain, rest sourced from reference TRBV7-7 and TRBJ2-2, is GAGVSQSPRYKVTKRGQDVTLRCDPISSHATLYWYQQALGQGPEFLTYFNYEAQPDKSGLPSDRFSAERPEGSISTLTIQRTEQRDSAMYRCASSPRLAGGPPNTGELFFGEGSRLTVL.

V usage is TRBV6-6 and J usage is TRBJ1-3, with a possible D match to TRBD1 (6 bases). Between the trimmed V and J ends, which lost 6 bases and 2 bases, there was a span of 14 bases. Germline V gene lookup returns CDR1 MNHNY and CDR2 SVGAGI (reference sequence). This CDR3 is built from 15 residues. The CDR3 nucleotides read TGTGCCAGCAGCCCCCATCAGGGGCCTGGAAACACCATATATTTT. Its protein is CASSPHQGPGNTIYF.

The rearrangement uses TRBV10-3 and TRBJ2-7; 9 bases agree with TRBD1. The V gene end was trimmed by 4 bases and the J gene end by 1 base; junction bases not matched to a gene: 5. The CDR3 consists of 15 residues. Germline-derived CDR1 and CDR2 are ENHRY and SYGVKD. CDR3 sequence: CAISGTGTGSYEQYF. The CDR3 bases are TGTGCCATCAGTGGTACCGGGACAGGGTCCTACGAGCAGTACTTC.

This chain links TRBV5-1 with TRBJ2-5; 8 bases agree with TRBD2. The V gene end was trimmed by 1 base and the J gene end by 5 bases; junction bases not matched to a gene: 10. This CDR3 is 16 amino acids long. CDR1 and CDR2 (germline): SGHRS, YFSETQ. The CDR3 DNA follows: TGCGCCAGCAGCTTGAGTCCAGCGGGAGATCATGAGACCCAGTACTTC. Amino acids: CASSLSPAGDHETQYF. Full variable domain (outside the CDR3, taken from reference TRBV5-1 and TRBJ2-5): KAGVTQTPRYLIKTRGQQVTLSCSPISGHRSVSWYQQTPGQGLQFLFEYFSETQRNKGNFPGRFSGRQFSNSRSEMNVSTLELGDSALYLCASSLSPAGDHETQYFGPGTRLLVL.

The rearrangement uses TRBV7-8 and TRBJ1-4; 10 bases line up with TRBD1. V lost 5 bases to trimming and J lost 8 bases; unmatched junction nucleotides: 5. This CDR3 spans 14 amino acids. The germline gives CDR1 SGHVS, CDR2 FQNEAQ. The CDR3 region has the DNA TGTGCCAGCAGCACCGACAGGGGGCAAGAAAAACTGTTTTTT. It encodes CASSTDRGQEKLFF.

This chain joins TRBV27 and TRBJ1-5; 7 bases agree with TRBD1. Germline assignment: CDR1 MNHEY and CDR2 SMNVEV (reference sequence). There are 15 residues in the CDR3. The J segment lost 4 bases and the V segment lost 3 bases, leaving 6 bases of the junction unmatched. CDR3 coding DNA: TGTGCCAGCAGTTTGGCAGGGGGTGCAAATCAGCCCCAGCATTTT. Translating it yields CASSLAGGANQPQHF.

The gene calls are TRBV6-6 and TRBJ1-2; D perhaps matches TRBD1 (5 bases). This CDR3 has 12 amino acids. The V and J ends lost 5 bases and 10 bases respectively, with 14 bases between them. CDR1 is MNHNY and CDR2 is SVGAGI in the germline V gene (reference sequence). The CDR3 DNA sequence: TGTGCCAGCAGTGCTGGGACTGGACACTACACCTTC. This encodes CASSAGTGHYTF.

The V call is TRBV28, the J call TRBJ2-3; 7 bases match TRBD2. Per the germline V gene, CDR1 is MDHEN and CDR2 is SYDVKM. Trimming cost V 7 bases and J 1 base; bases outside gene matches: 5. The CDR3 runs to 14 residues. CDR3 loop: CASNLREGTDTQYF. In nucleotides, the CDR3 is TGTGCCAGCAACTTACGGGAGGGCACAGATACGCAGTATTTT.

The CDR3 loop reads CASSLEVGGSRRFF. CDR3 DNA: TGTGCCAGCAGTTTGGAGGTTGGGGGGAGTCGGAGGTTCTTC. The gene calls are TRBV27 and TRBJ2-1; the D gene is possibly TRBD2 (6 bases). The CDR3 loop spans 14 amino acids. Germline CDR1 reads MNHEY; CDR2 reads SMNVEV (reference sequence). The V end lost 3 bases, the J end lost 15 bases, and 21 bases lay between the germline ends.

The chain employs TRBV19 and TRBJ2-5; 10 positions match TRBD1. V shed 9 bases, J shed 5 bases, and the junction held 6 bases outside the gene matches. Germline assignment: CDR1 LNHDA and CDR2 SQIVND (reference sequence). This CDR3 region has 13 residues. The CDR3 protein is CASRQGASETQYF. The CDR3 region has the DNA TGTGCCAGCAGACAGGGGGCGAGTGAGACCCAGTACTTC.

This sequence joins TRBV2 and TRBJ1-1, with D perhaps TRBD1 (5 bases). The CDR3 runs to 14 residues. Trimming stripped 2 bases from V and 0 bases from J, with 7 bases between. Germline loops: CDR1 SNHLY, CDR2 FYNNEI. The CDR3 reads CASSEQGVNTEAFF. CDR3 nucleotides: TGTGCCAGCAGTGAACAGGGCGTGAACACTGAAGCTTTCTTT.

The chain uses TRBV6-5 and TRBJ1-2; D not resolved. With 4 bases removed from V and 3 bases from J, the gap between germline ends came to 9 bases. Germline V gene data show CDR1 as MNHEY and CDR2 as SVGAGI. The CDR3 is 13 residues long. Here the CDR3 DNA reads TGTGCCAGCAGTTCGAGGACTTACTATGGCTACACCTTC. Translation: CASSSRTYYGYTF.